This is a list of T cell receptor beta chains from one sample in a study of blood T cell repertoires in COVID-19. Libraries were prepared by immunoSEQ multiplex PCR; TCRdb keeps only in-frame clonotypes and omits some of them. This sample has about 250,000 clones, with 70% to 90% found just once. The sample comprised peripheral blood. These receptors came from a man between 18 and 35 years old with active or convalescent COVID-19. Each CDR3 is given without its conserved first and last residue.

13 TRBJ1-6 TRBV7-2 ASSLGGEVGTPLH
13 TRBJ1-2 TRBV5-8 ASSLGGQGVYGYT
12 TRBJ1-5 TRBV27 ASSLTGINQPQH
15 TRBJ2-7 TRBV4-1 ASSQYPPGGPAREQY
14 TRBJ1-1 TRBV18 ASSPPRAGVNTEAF
13 TRBJ1-1 TRBV6-2/TRBV6-3 ASSYSRQAGTEAF
10 TRBJ2-7 TRBV11-2 ASSLTTNRLS
10 TRBJ1-1 TRBV7-2 ASKDSWTEAF
13 TRBJ1-6 TRBV5-1 ASSGGTGYNSPLH
15 TRBJ2-1 TRBV24-1 ATSVSQGLAVYNEQF
12 TRBJ1-1 TRBV7-6 ASSLTGLSTEAF
14 TRBJ1-1 TRBV21-1 ASSKRRRQMNTEAF
14 TRBJ2-7 TRBV7-2 ASSPSSGMSSYEQY
14 TRBJ2-3 TRBV28 ASRGGTSGRADTQY
10 TRBJ1-5 TRBV7-8 ASSPSNQPQH
14 TRBJ2-7 TRBV27 ASRSHGTSGYYEQY
13 TRBJ2-2 TRBV7-2 ASSSSVGNTGELF
12 TRBJ2-5 TRBV5-1 ASSPDRIQETQY
18 TRBJ2-5 TRBV4-3 ASSQDVEGTSGTEQETQY
13 TRBJ2-1 TRBV3-1/TRBV3-2 ASSPVSGGAGEQF
15 TRBJ2-3 TRBV5-1 ASSSRLAGDGTDTQY
12 TRBJ2-6 TRBV27 ASSLGFGANVLT
9 TRBJ2-1 TRBV27 ASSFGDKLF
13 TRBJ2-1 TRBV27 ASSSGTRVGNEQF
11 TRBJ1-1 TRBV30 AWSVGGDTEAF
11 TRBJ1-5 TRBV10-3 AISGSTDQPQH
17 TRBJ2-1 TRBV6-4 ASSDSVKQGVRSYNEQF
10 TRBJ1-2 TRBV5-4 ASSLDRSGYT
14 TRBJ2-2 TRBV6-1 ASSEAVAGGSGELF
11 TRBJ1-4 TRBV2 ASSEGGIGKLF
10 TRBJ2-1 TRBV9 ASSVGVGEQF
13 TRBJ1-2 TRBV10-3 AITGPDRGDYGYT
12 TRBJ2-7 TRBV7-2 ASSPNGRGYEQY
10 TRBJ2-1 TRBV28 ASSLWSDEQF
11 TRBJ1-1 TRBV11-2 ASSLRTASEAF
13 TRBJ2-1 TRBV28 ASGLWASGRDEQF
13 TRBJ2-1 TRBV4-1 ASSHRQGYYNEQF
17 TRBJ1-5 TRBV6-6 ASSRLQDRARGGNQPQH
14 TRBJ1-2 TRBV19 ASSVTGTGALDGYT
13 TRBJ1-1 TRBV5-1 ASSLVAGESGEAF
14 TRBJ2-5 TRBV9 ASSVEGVPYQETQY